Described below is a single T cell receptor beta chain sequence and its context. This specimen comes from a study of T and B cells in COVID-19 patients. Across the study: The recovered patients had mostly mild to moderate COVID-19 with outpatient management. In the active-infection cohort, about 90% of the roughly 20 patients had comorbidities linked to unfavorable COVID-19 outcome.

TRB rearrangements were amplified by multiplex PCR with BIOMED2 TRB-A/B primers. One entry per CDR3 protein, called by TCRdb with MiXCR from the multiplex PCR reads. The sample has about 22,000 distinct CDR3 sequences, about 32% seen once. TRB was amplified from around 250-500 ng of blood genomic DNA. The material sequenced was blood. The TCR sequence derives from a human donor who had recovered from COVID-19.

CDR3 region: CASSPWTSGSETQYF. The CDR3 nucleotides read TGTGCCAGCAGTCCCTGGACTAGCGGGAGCGAGACCCAGTACTTC. V is TRBV12-3 or TRBV12-4 and J is TRBJ2-5; 13 bases agree with TRBD2. V gave up 5 bases and J gave up 5 bases; unmatched junction bases: 5. CDR3 size: 15 residues.